These 8 T cell receptor beta chains were sequenced from one sample in a study of T-cell reconstitution after alpha-beta-depleted transplantation in children. Preparing the TCRbeta library involved the use of unique molecular identifiers. MiXCR, run by TCRdb on the PCR reads, gives a single entry per CDR3 protein. Altogether 200,000 to 250,000 distinct CDR3 sequences are present, 7.5% to 9.5% being singletons, with the ten largest covering 5% to 8%. Specimen: PBMCs, mostly from graft donor cells, collected 180 days after TCRalphabeta/CD19-depleted stem cell transplant. The receptors here all came from a male patient between 10 and 17 years old who had a stem cell transplant for acute lymphoblastic leukemia, so the T cells may come from the graft donor.

Comments on this clonotype: A read error is possible here, since a much larger clone lies one base away. The chain uses TRBV20-1 and TRBJ2-1, with D unresolved. Per the germline V gene, CDR1 is DFQATT and CDR2 is SNEGSKA (reference sequence). The length of the CDR3 is 13 residues. The CDR3 is CSARSRLHNERFF. CDR3 coding DNA: TGCAGTGCTAGGTCCCGGTTGCACAATGAGCGGTTCTTC.

This clonotype came up a few times. The CDR3 region is CASSKGLAGGYNEQFF. The CDR3 nucleotides read TGTGCCAGCAGTAAGGGACTAGCGGGGGGATACAATGAGCAGTTCTTC. The V and J genes are TRBV6-1 and TRBJ2-1, with 15 bases fitting TRBD2. The CDR3 has 16 residues. Per germline, CDR1 MNHNS and CDR2 SASEGT. V lost 5 bases, J lost 4 bases, and 3 bases stayed unmatched.

Many counts were recorded for this clonotype. One junction end disagrees with the germline gene, perhaps due to a read error. This chain links TRBV5-1 with TRBJ2-5, with D perhaps matching TRBD1 or TRBD2 (5 bases each). The germline CDR1 and CDR2 sequences are SGHRS and YFSETQ. CDR3 length equals 16 residues. CDR3 residues: CACSLASGALQETQYF. CDR3 sequence (DNA): TGCGCCTGCAGCTTGGCCTCCGGGGCCCTCCAAGAGACCCAGTACTTC.

This clonotype was detected many times. The V call is TRBV7-3, the J call TRBJ2-1, with a possible D match to TRBD2 (5 bases). The CDR3 covers 13 residues. Germline assignment: CDR1 SGHTA and CDR2 FQGTGA. V lost 4 bases and J 3 bases, leaving 7 bases between the germline ends. The CDR3 DNA reads as TGTGCCAGCAGCTCTGGACTCTACAATGAGCAGTTCTTC. Encoded protein: CASSSGLYNEQFF. Full variable domain (outside the CDR3, taken from reference TRBV7-3 and TRBJ2-1): GAGVSQTPSNKVTEKGKYVELRCDPISGHTALYWYRQSLGQGPEFLIYFQGTGAADDSGLPNDRFFAVRPEGSVSTLKIQRTERGDSAVYLCASSSGLYNEQFFGPGTRLTVL.

This clonotype was counted ten times or more. The chain's CDR3 is CASSSVLNYGYTF. The CDR3 nucleotides are TGTGCCAGCAGCTCCGTTCTTAACTATGGCTACACCTTC. The rearrangement uses TRBV7-6 and TRBJ1-2; D remains ambiguous. Per germline, CDR1 SGHVS and CDR2 FNYEAQ. This CDR3 spans 13 amino acids. V lost 4 bases to trimming and J lost 1 base, with 7 bases between them.

Many counts were recorded for this clonotype. The CDR3 here is CASSLSGQVTEAFF. DNA for the CDR3: TGCGCCAGCAGCTTGTCGGGACAGGTCACTGAAGCTTTCTTT. The chain couples TRBV5-1 to TRBJ1-1; 8 bases agree with TRBD1. Germline V gives CDR1 SGHRS, CDR2 YFSETQ. The junction had 3 bases not matched to a gene; V was cut back by 1 base and J by 4 bases. This CDR3 contains 14 residues.

This clonotype has more than one count but fewer than ten. V gene TRBV20-1 combines with J gene TRBJ2-3; the match to TRBD2 covers 7 bases. Germline V gives CDR1 DFQATT, CDR2 SNEGSKA (reference sequence). The CDR3 has 14 residues. The trim removed 2 bases at V and 6 bases at J, leaving 8 bases unmatched. DNA of the CDR3: TGCAGTGCTAGATCTAGCGGTTGGGGGGATACGCAGTATTTT. It codes for CSARSSGWGDTQYF.

As to this clonotype: A much larger clone lies one base from this, so it may be a read error. The chain carries TRBV24-1 and TRBJ2-3; 8 bases are shared with TRBD1. Per the germline V gene, CDR1 is KGHDR and CDR2 is SFDVKD. The V segment lost 3 bases and the J segment 2 bases; nucleotides outside the gene matches: 9. The CDR3 is 17 residues long. The CDR3 DNA reads TGTGCCACCAGTGATCAAGGCCAGGGGGCAGCCACAGATACGCAGTATTTT. Translation gives CATSDQGQGAATDTQYF.